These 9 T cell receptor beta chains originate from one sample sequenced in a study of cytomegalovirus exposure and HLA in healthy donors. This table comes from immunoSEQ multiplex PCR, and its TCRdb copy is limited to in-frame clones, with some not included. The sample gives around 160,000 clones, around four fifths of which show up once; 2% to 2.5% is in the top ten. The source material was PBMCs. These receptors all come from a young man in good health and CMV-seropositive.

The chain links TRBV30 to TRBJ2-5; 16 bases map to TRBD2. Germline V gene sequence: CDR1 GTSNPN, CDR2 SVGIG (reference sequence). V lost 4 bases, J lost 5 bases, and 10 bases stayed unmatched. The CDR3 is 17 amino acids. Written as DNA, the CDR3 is TGTGCCTGGAACCCGGGACTAGCGGGGGGGTGGGCCGAGACCCAGTACTTC. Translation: CAWNPGLAGGWAETQYF.

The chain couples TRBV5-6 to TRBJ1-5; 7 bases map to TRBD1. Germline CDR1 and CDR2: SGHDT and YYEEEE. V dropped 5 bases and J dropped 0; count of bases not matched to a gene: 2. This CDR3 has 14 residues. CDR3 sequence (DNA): TGTGCCAGCAGTCAGGGGGTTAGCAATCAGCCCCAGCATTTT. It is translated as CASSQGVSNQPQHF.

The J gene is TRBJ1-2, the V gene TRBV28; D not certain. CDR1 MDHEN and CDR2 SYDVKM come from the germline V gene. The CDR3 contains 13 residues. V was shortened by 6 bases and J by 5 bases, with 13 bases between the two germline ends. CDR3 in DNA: TGTGCCAGCAGCTTCGCTCGCGGGTATGGCTACACCTTC. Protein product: CASSFARGYGYTF.

CDR3 sequence reads: CASSPHSSGDPYNEQFF. CDR3 bases: TGCGCCAGCAGCCCCCATTCTAGCGGGGACCCGTACAATGAGCAGTTCTTC. The V and J genes are TRBV4-1 and TRBJ2-1; 9 bases agree with TRBD2. The germline V gene encodes CDR1 MGHRA and CDR2 YSYEKL. This CDR3 is built from 17 residues. J was trimmed by 4 bases and V by 4 bases; bases with no gene match: 11.

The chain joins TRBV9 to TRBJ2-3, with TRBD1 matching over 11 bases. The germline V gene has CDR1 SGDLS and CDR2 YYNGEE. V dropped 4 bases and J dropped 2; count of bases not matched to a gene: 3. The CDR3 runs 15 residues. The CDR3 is CASSRDRGVTDTQYF. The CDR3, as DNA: TGTGCCAGCAGCCGGGACAGGGGGGTCACAGATACGCAGTATTTT.

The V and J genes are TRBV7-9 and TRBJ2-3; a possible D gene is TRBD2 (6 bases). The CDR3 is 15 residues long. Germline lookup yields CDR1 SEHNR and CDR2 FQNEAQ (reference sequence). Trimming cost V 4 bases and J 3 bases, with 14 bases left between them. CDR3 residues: CASSWPRGETDTQYF. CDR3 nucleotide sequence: TGTGCCAGCAGCTGGCCGCGGGGAGAGACAGATACGCAGTATTTT.

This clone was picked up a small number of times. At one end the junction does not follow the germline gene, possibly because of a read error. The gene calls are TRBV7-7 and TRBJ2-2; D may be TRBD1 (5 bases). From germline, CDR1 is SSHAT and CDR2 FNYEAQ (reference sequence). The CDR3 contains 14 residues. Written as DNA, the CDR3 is TGTGCTAGCAGCTTGGACACGAACACCGGGGAGCTGTTTTTT. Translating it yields CASSLDTNTGELFF.

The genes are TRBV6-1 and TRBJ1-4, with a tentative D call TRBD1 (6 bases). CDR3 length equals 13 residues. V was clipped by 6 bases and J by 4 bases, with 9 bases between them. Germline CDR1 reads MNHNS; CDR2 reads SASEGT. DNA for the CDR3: TGTGCCAGCAGACGGACAGATAATGAAAAACTGTTTTTT. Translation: CASRRTDNEKLFF.

CDR3 amino acids: CASSYLGQGASYGYTF. DNA of the CDR3: TGTGCCAGCAGTTACCTGGGACAGGGAGCAAGCTATGGCTACACCTTC. The gene calls are TRBV6-6 and TRBJ1-2; TRBD1 matches at 9 bases. This CDR3 comprises 16 residues. Germline V gives CDR1 MNHNY, CDR2 SVGAGI (reference sequence). V shed 2 bases and J 4 bases; nucleotides not matched to a gene: 8.